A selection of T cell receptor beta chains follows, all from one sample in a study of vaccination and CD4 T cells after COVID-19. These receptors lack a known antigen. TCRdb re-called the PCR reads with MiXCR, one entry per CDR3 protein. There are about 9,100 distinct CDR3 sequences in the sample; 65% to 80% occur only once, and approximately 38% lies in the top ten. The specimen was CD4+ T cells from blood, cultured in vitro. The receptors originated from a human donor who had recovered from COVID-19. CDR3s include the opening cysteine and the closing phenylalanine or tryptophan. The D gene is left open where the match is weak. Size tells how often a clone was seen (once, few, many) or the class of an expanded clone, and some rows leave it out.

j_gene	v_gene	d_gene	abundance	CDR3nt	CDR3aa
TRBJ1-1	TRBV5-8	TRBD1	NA	TGTGCCAGCAGCCTGGGACAGGGAGGCACTGAAGCTTTCTTT	CASSLGQGGTEAFF
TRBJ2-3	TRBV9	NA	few	TGTGCCAGCAGCGTAGTCGGGCTTACTAGCACAGATACGCAGTATTTT	CASSVVGLTSTDTQYF
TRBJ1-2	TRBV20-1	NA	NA	TGCAGTGCTAGAGATTCCAGGGGAGCTTATGGCTACACCTTC	CSARDSRGAYGYTF
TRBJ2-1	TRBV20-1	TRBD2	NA	TGCAGTGGAACACCTTTGACTAGCGGCTACAATGAGCAGTTCTTC	CSGTPLTSGYNEQFF
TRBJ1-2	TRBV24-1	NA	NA	TGTGCCACCAGTTGGGCCGAGACGGGAGGCTACACCTTC	CATSWAETGGYTF
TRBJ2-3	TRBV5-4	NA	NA	TGTGCCAGCAGCTTGAAGAGGGGCGCAGATACGCAGTATTTT	CASSLKRGADTQYF
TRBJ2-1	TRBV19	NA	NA	TGTGCCAGTAGTATCACAATGGTTAGCTACAATGAGCAGTTCTTC	CASSITMVSYNEQFF
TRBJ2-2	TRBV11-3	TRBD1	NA	TGTGCCAGCAGCAAAACCGGGACAGGGGAAGGCGGGGAGCTGTTTTTT	CASSKTGTGEGGELFF
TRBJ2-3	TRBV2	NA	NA	TGTGCCAGTCGAGTTCGCCCAGATACGCAGTATTTT	CASRVRPDTQYF
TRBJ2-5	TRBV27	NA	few	TGTGCCAGCAGTTTGACGGTGCAAGAGACCCAGTACTTC	CASSLTVQETQYF
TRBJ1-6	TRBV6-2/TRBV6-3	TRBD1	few	TGTGCCAGCAGACCGGACAGGGGGAATTCGCATTCACCCCTCCACTTT	CASRPDRGNSHSPLHF
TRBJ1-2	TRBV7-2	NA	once	TGTGCCAGCAGCTTACGGCAGGCTAACTATGGCTACACCTTC	CASSLRQANYGYTF
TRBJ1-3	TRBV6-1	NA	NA	TGTGCCAGCAGTGAAGTCACATCGGGCTCTGGAAACACCATATATTTT	CASSEVTSGSGNTIYF
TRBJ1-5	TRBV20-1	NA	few	TGCAGTGCTAGTGAGATTGCTCCGAGGGGGATCAATCAGCCCCAGCATTTT	CSASEIAPRGINQPQHF
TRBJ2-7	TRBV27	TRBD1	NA	TGTGCCAGCAGTTTCGGGACAGGGGCAAAGAACGAGCAGTACTTC	CASSFGTGAKNEQYF
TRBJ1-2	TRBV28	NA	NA	TGTGCCAGCAGGGGGAGAGGCTACACCTTC	CASRGRGYTF
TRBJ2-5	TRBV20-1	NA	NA	TGCAGTGCTAGAGAGAAAGAGACCCAGTACTTC	CSAREKETQYF
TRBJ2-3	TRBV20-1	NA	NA	TGCAGTGCTGACCCTTTTGGGGCGGATACGCAGTATTTT	CSADPFGADTQYF
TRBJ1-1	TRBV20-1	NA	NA	TGCAGTGCGCCGGCCAGGGGTAACCCTGAAGCTTTCTTT	CSAPARGNPEAFF
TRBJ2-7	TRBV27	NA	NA	TGTGCCAGCAGACCACCCTGGGGCCGTAGCTCCTACGAGCAGTACTTC	CASRPPWGRSSYEQYF
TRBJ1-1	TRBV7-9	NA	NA	TGTGCCAGCAGCTTAAGGGCAGGGGCGAACACTGAAGCTTTCTTT	CASSLRAGANTEAFF
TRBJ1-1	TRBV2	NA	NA	TGTGCCAGCAGTAGGGAGGGGGACACTGAAGCTTTCTTT	CASSREGDTEAFF
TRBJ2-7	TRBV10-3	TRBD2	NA	TGTGCCATCAGTGATCGGAGCGGGGGGCCGTACTTC	CAISDRSGGPYF
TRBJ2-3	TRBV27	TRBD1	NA	TGTGCCAGCAGTACGCGACAGGGGTCGCAGTATTTT	CASSTRQGSQYF
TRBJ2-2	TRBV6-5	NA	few	TGTGCCAGCAGTTACAGGCGGGGGAACACCGGGGAGCTGTTTTTT	CASSYRRGNTGELFF
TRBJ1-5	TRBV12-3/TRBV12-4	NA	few	TGTGCCAGCAGCCCACGGGCAGACCATCAGCCCCAGCATTTT	CASSPRADHQPQHF
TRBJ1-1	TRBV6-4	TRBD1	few	TGTGCCAGCAGCCAGGACAGGGCTGGTGAAGCTTTCTTT	CASSQDRAGEAFF
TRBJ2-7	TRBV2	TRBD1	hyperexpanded	TGTGCCAGCAGTGTGGACAGGGTTGACTACGAGCAGTACTTC	CASSVDRVDYEQYF
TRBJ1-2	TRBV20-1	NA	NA	TGCAGTGCTAGAGACCGGACAGCACTTGGCTACACCTTC	CSARDRTALGYTF
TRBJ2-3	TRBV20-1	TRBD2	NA	TGCAGTGCCCCGGGACTAGCGGGGGGGGGCGCAGATACGCAGTATTTT	CSAPGLAGGGADTQYF
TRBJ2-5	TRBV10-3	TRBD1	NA	TGTGCCATCAGTGAAGGACAGGGGGTTAGGACCCAGTACTTC	CAISEGQGVRTQYF
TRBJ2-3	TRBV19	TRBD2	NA	TGTGCCAGTAGTATACAACGGACTAGCGGGGGGGATACGCAGTATTTT	CASSIQRTSGGDTQYF
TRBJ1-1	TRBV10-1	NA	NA	TGCGCCAGTCAAGGGACCTTGAGCACTGAAGCTTTCTTT	CASQGTLSTEAFF
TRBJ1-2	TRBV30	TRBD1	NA	TGTGCCTGGAGTGTACGAGACAGGGGTAACTATGGCTACACCTTC	CAWSVRDRGNYGYTF
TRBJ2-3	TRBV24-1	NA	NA	TGTGCCACCAGTGATCCCCGACCTTACGACAGTTCGAACACAGATACGCAGTATTTT	CATSDPRPYDSSNTDTQYF
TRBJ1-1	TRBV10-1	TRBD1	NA	TGCGCCAGCAGGCGCTTCAGGGGGGGGTCAGGGAACACTGAAGCTTTCTTT	CASRRFRGGSGNTEAFF
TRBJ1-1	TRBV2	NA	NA	TGTGCCAGCAGTGACGTTCAGAACACTGAAGCTTTCTTT	CASSDVQNTEAFF
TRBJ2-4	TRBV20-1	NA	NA	TGCAGTGCTAGAGATCGGGGAAACATTCAGTACTTC	CSARDRGNIQYF
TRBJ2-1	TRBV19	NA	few	TGTGCCAGTAGTCTCCCGAAATTCCACAATGAGCAGTTCTTC	CASSLPKFHNEQFF